This T cell receptor beta chain was identified during a study of technical replicates of blood from a few donors. Sequencing used immunoSEQ multiplex PCR; TCRdb keeps in-frame clones, though not all of them. The sample shows about 84,000 clones, 93% of them seen only once. CDR3 size: 12 residues. From germline, CDR1 is SGHRS and CDR2 YFSETQ. V lost 2 bases and J 8 bases, leaving 10 bases between the germline ends. This clonotype originated in a human donor in good health. The J gene is TRBJ1-2, the V gene TRBV5-1; no reliable D call. The sequenced material came from T cells isolated from PBMCs. CDR3 DNA sequence: TGCGCCAGCAGCTTAGGAGGGCGCGGCTACACCTTC. Its protein product is CASSLGGRGYTF.